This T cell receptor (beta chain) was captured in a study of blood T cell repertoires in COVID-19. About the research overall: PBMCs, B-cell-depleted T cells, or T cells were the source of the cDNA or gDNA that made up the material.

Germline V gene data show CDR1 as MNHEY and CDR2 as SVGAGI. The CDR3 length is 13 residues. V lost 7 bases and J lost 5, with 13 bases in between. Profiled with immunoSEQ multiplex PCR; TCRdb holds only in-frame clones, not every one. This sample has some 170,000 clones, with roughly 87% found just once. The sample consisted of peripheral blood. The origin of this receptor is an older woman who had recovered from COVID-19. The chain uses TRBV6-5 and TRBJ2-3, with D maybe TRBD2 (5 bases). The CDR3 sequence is CASNTGWRDTQYF. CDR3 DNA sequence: TGTGCCAGCAACACGGGGTGGCGAGATACGCAGTATTTT.